This T cell receptor beta chain appears in the sequencing data of a study of cytomegalovirus exposure and HLA in healthy donors (dated 2017 in TCRdb). With respect to the entire study: According to a later analysis, one platform produced both the 100 to 150 validation repertoires and the 730 or so repertoires of the first cohort. The study was designed to test whether signatures of past pathogen exposure could be identified by cataloging public T cell receptors. A separate validation cohort of some 130 different subjects was used in addition to the roughly 620-subject first cohort. The study combined high-throughput TCR immunosequencing, statistical association of individual TCRs with disease status, and machine learning to predict cytomegalovirus infection status.

Points on this clone: What antigen it recognizes has not been identified. Nothing much larger sits one base from this clone, and base qualities are not available.

The library was made by the immunoSEQ multiplex PCR assay. Per the source publication's procedure: A statistical classification framework was built for diagnosing cytomegalovirus status from the catalog of TCR beta chain sequences. TCRdb re-hosts the immuneACCESS table, in-frame sequences only. Its copies lack some clones; in the studies checked, an unresolved V gene accounts for under half of them, and the cause for the rest is not known. The DNA was the basis for D and trimming; V, J and clone size are from that table. Counted in this sample were 120,000 or so clones; over 75% of them appeared once. The ten largest account for 2.1% of the sample. Donors formed part of the validation cohort, which comprised 120 subjects and was distinct from the first cohort of under 750 subjects. The V end gives up 5 bases and the J end 10 bases, leaving 8 bases in the junction not matched to a gene. The CDR3 runs 15 residues from the cysteine to the phenylalanine. CDR3 DNA is the only sequence kept; it has 45 bases, read in frame from the first base. CDR1 is given as SEHNR and CDR2 as FQNEAQ, both from the germline V gene (reference sequence).

The full study reports these points: In vitro tests confirmed that a few of the cytomegalovirus-associated TCR beta chains recognize cytomegalovirus antigens. The study gave a list of about 170 TCR beta chains associated with cytomegalovirus. The classifier was reported to diagnose cytomegalovirus status with high specificity and sensitivity in both the original and validation cohorts. The validation cohort had no HLA typing available for a later analysis, so co-occurrence within that cohort was assessed over all 120 or so repertoires. Subsequent analysis determined that TCRs grouped into clusters in the first cohort also showed a tendency toward co-occurrence across the 120 or so validation repertoires, and 94% of cluster scores exceeded 0. According to the authors, the approach could potentially be generalized to other disease states and immunological phenotypes. Most TCR sequences were observed very rarely across donors, whereas some public TCRs were present in many individuals.

This receptor was identified in a woman aged 25 to 39 in good health and CMV-seronegative. The chain couples TRBV7-9 to TRBJ1-6, with TRBD1 matching 10 junction bases. The sample was PBMCs. The bases read TGTGCCAGCAGCCGGGACAGGGGCGTGGGATCACCCCTCCACTTT. Its product reads: CASSRDRGVGSPLHF.